The 31 T cell receptor beta chains reported below all come from one sample, sequenced in a study of immune characteristics of hereditary and idiopathic chronic pancreatitis. The pancreas tissue came from patients undergoing total pancreatectomy with islet autotransplantation. Assay used: immunoSEQ multiplex PCR; TCRdb lists only in-frame clones, some missing. This table has more than 1,400 clones, approximately 69% appearing once. Sequencing input: pancreas tissue with hereditary chronic pancreatitis. These receptors were obtained from a human donor with chronic pancreatitis.

The gene calls are TRBV10-3 and TRBJ2-3; 7 positions agree with TRBD2. Germline CDR1 is ENHRY and CDR2 is SYGVKD. After removal of 3 bases from V and 4 bases from J, the junction contained 4 bases not matched to a gene. The CDR3 length is 14 residues. The CDR3 loop is CAISESSGSDTQYF. The CDR3 DNA is TGTGCCATCAGTGAATCTAGCGGATCAGATACGCAGTATTTT.

The chain employs TRBV29-1 and TRBJ2-7; 7 bases fit TRBD1. Germline V CDR1 and CDR2: SQVTM, ANQGSEA. V lost 1 base to trimming and J lost 2 bases; unmatched junction nucleotides: 17. The CDR3 covers 18 residues. CDR3 coding DNA: TGCAGCGTTGAAGGCCCCTTTACAGGGGTGACCTATCCCTACGAGCAGTACTTC. Translating gives CSVEGPFTGVTYPYEQYF.

This clone was detected a few times. The chain has TRBV19 and TRBJ1-1; D ambiguous. This CDR3 region has 13 residues. Germline CDR1 is LNHDA and CDR2 is SQIVND (reference sequence). Trimming shortened V by 1 base and J by 3 bases, and 6 bases separated the two germline ends. The CDR3 here is CASSIVGYTEAFF. As DNA, the CDR3 is TGTGCCAGTAGTATAGTAGGGTACACTGAAGCTTTCTTT.

The V gene is TRBV29-1, the J gene TRBJ1-1, with 7 positions matching TRBD1. The CDR3 length is 14 residues. J was trimmed by 1 base and V by 3 bases; bases with no gene match: 5. CDR1 and CDR2 from the germline V gene are SQVTM and ANQGSEA. The CDR3 bases are TGCAGCGTTGATCAGGGGGTAGGGAACACTGAAGCTTTCTTT. Encoded protein: CSVDQGVGNTEAFF.

This clone was counted between two and nine times. This sequence joins TRBV7-9 and TRBJ1-1; 11 bases line up with TRBD1. This CDR3 comprises 15 residues. Losses at the gene ends were 1 base for V and 5 bases for J; bases not matched to a gene: 3. In germline, CDR1 is SEHNR, CDR2 FQNEAQ (reference sequence). The DNA of the CDR3 is TGTGCCAGCAGCTTAGGTGGGACAGGGGGTACTGAAGCTTTCTTT. It translates to CASSLGGTGGTEAFF.

The chain recombines TRBV6-1 with TRBJ2-1; perhaps TRBD1 as D (6 bases). The germline V gene has CDR1 MNHNS and CDR2 SASEGT. V lost 3 bases to trimming and J lost 0 bases, with 21 bases between them. CDR3 length: 19 amino acids. CDR3 sequence (DNA): TGTGCCAGCAGTGAGGCGGACAGCCAAGAACTGACCTCCTACAATGAGCAGTTCTTC. It codes for CASSEADSQELTSYNEQFF.

For this clone: One end of the junction fails to match germline, which may point to a read error. The V and J genes are TRBV6-1 and TRBJ1-2; D gene uncertain. CDR1 is MNHNS, CDR2 SASEGT, per germline. This CDR3 is built from 12 residues. CDR3 sequence (DNA): TGTGCCAGCAGTAAAGCCAACTATGGCTACACCTTC. Its protein is CASSKANYGYTF.

The rearrangement links TRBV28 to TRBJ2-1; D perhaps matches TRBD2 (6 bases). This CDR3 comprises 14 residues. V dropped 7 bases and J dropped 0 bases, with 10 bases sitting between them. Germline V gives CDR1 MDHEN, CDR2 SYDVKM. Here the CDR3 DNA reads TGTGCCAGCACTAGCGCTTCCTCCTACAATGAGCAGTTCTTC. The encoded protein is CASTSASSYNEQFF.

This chain uses TRBV7-9 with TRBJ2-1; D not certain. In germline, CDR1 is SEHNR, CDR2 FQNEAQ (reference sequence). There are 17 residues in the CDR3. Trimming stripped 5 bases from V and 2 bases from J, with 19 bases between. CDR3 sequence (DNA): TGTGCCAGCAGCCCGGCCTCGGGCAGGTTGCCCTACAATGAGCAGTTCTTC. Its protein product is CASSPASGRLPYNEQFF.

This clone was observed a single time. This sample includes further DNA sequences coding for the same CDR3. The chain employs TRBV2 and TRBJ1-3; D unclear. Per germline, CDR1 SNHLY and CDR2 FYNNEI. Deletions cut 3 bases from V and 1 base from J, with 7 bases between. This CDR3 contains 14 residues. DNA for the CDR3: TGTGCCAGCAGTGACCACAGTTCTGGAAACACCATATATTTT. This codes for CASSDHSSGNTIYF.

The genes are TRBV5-6 and TRBJ2-1; the D gene is possibly TRBD1 (5 bases). CDR1 and CDR2 from the germline V gene are SGHDT and YYEEEE. Between the trimmed V and J ends, which lost 3 bases and 4 bases, there was a span of 8 bases. The CDR3 spans 13 residues. This CDR3 is CASSSRQYNEQFF. CDR3 coding DNA: TGTGCCAGCAGCTCGCGACAGTACAATGAGCAGTTCTTC.

V gene TRBV6-5 combines with J gene TRBJ1-2; D gene ambiguous. Germline V gives CDR1 MNHEY, CDR2 SVGAGI. Trimming removed 0 bases from V and 7 bases from J, with 9 bases in between. The CDR3 loop spans 13 amino acids. As DNA, the CDR3 is TGTGCCAGCAGTTACTCGAGCGTCGGTGGCTACACCTTC. Its protein product is CASSYSSVGGYTF.

The chain has TRBV30 and TRBJ1-5, with D possibly TRBD1 on 5 matching bases. In germline, CDR1 is GTSNPN, CDR2 SVGIG (reference sequence). The CDR3 is 14 residues long. Trimming stripped 0 bases from V and 5 bases from J, with 11 bases between. In DNA, the CDR3 is TGTGCCTGGAGTGTGGGGACGGTGGATCAGCCCCAGCATTTT. This encodes CAWSVGTVDQPQHF.

The chain uses TRBV2 and TRBJ1-3; no reliable D call. V was pared by 1 base and J by 0 bases, with 4 bases between. The CDR3 spans 14 residues. Per the germline V gene, CDR1 is SNHLY and CDR2 is FYNNEI. CDR3 bases: TGTGCCAGCAGTGAAGACAGCTCTGGAAACACCATATATTTT. It codes for CASSEDSSGNTIYF.

V is TRBV7-9 and J is TRBJ2-1, with D maybe TRBD1 (5 bases). Trimming pared 7 bases from V and 10 bases from J, leaving 20 bases between. This CDR3 comprises 14 residues. Germline CDR1 reads SEHNR; CDR2 reads FQNEAQ (reference sequence). The CDR3 sequence is CASNDREGSWEQFF. The CDR3 region has the DNA TGTGCCAGCAACGACAGAGAAGGGTCTTGGGAGCAGTTCTTC. The full variable domain, in which reference TRBV7-9 and TRBJ2-1 provide the parts outside the CDR3, is DTGVSQNPRHKITKRGQNVTFRCDPISEHNRLYWYRQTLGQGPEFLTYFQNEAQLEKSRLLSDRFSAERPKGSFSTLEIQRTEQGDSAMYLCASNDREGSWEQFFGPGTRLTVL.

J is TRBJ1-1 and V is TRBV5-1; a possible D gene is TRBD1 (5 bases). The CDR3 runs 15 residues. V was clipped by 2 bases and J by 4 bases, with 15 bases between them. The germline CDR1 and CDR2 sequences are SGHRS and YFSETQ. The chain's CDR3 is CASSFEFLGGTEAFF. As DNA, the CDR3 is TGCGCCAGCAGCTTTGAATTTCTGGGGGGCACTGAAGCTTTCTTT.

The V gene is TRBV3-1 (or the pseudogene TRBV3-2), the J gene TRBJ1-4; D unresolved. The V gene's germline CDR1 is LGHDT and CDR2 YNNKEL (reference sequence). The CDR3 is 12 amino acids. V lost 3 bases, J lost 2 bases, and 1 base lay in between. DNA of the CDR3: TGTGCCAGCAGCCAGACTAATGAAAAACTGTTTTTT. Amino acids: CASSQTNEKLFF.

Comment on this clone: This sample includes further DNA sequences coding for the same CDR3. The chain uses TRBV29-1 and TRBJ1-2; 10 bases map to TRBD1. Germline V gene lookup returns CDR1 SQVTM and CDR2 ANQGSEA. The V segment lost 6 bases and the J segment 4 bases; nucleotides outside the gene matches: 5. This CDR3 comprises 13 residues. CDR3 protein: CSVGDRGPYGYTF. The CDR3 DNA sequence: TGCAGCGTAGGGGACAGGGGACCCTATGGCTACACCTTC. Full variable domain (missing parts from reference TRBV29-1 and TRBJ1-2): SAVISQKPSRDICQRGTSLTIQCQVDSQVTMMFWYRQQPGQSLTLIATANQGSEATYESGFVIDKFPISRPNLTFSTLTVSNMSPEDSSIYLCSVGDRGPYGYTFGSGTRLTVV.

The chain carries TRBV5-6 and TRBJ1-5, with D unclear. Trimming removed 1 base from V and 2 bases from J, with 7 bases in between. Germline values: CDR1 SGHDT, CDR2 YYEEEE. This CDR3 is 14 amino acids long. CDR3 region: CASSLRHGNQPQHF. As DNA, the CDR3 is TGTGCCAGCAGCTTGAGACATGGCAATCAGCCCCAGCATTTT.

The genes are TRBV3-1 (or the pseudogene TRBV3-2) and TRBJ1-4; D might be TRBD1 (5 bases). CDR1 is LGHDT and CDR2 is YNNKEL in the germline V gene (reference sequence). Trimming cost V 4 bases and J 5 bases, with 11 bases left between them. The CDR3 has 14 amino acids. DNA for the CDR3: TGTGCCAGCAGCCCCCGACAGAGAAATGAAAAACTGTTTTTT. Translating it yields CASSPRQRNEKLFF.

The chain links TRBV30 to TRBJ1-6; D gene unclear. The CDR3 sequence is 15 residues long. Germline V CDR1 and CDR2: GTSNPN, SVGIG (reference sequence). Trimming removed 5 bases from V and 0 bases from J, with 11 bases in between. The CDR3 protein is CAWAFGSSYNSPLHF. Written as DNA, the CDR3 is TGTGCCTGGGCATTTGGGAGCTCCTATAATTCACCCCTCCACTTT. The variable domain in full, completed from reference TRBV30 and TRBJ1-6, reads SQTIHQWPATLVQPVGSPLSLECTVEGTSNPNLYWYRQAAGRGLQLLFYSVGIGQISSEVPQNLSASRPQDRQFILSSKKLLLSDSGFYLCAWAFGSSYNSPLHFGNGTRLTVT.

This clone was observed once. The rearrangement links TRBV6-5 to TRBJ2-1, with 7 bases fitting TRBD1. The CDR3 length is 15 residues. CDR1 MNHEY and CDR2 SVGAGI come from the germline V gene. Trimming took 6 bases from V and 4 from J; bases not matched to a gene: 9. CDR3 nucleotide sequence: TGTGCCAGCAGATCCGGACAGGACCAATACAATGAGCAGTTCTTC. Translation: CASRSGQDQYNEQFF.

The chain uses TRBV2 and TRBJ1-1; the D is unclear. CDR1 SNHLY and CDR2 FYNNEI come from the germline V gene. The length of the CDR3 is 13 residues. Trimming took off 6 bases at V and 1 base at J, with 9 bases between the two ends. The CDR3 loop reads CASSATQNTEAFF. Written as DNA, the CDR3 is TGTGCCAGCAGCGCCACCCAGAACACTGAAGCTTTCTTT.

This clone was counted once. V and J are TRBV5-1 and TRBJ1-1; D not certain. Looked up from germline, CDR1 is SGHRS and CDR2 is YFSETQ. V was trimmed by 0 bases and J by 0 bases, leaving 12 bases between them. CDR3 size: 16 residues. The CDR3 sequence is CASSLVVHSMNTEAFF. CDR3 coding DNA: TGCGCCAGCAGCTTGGTTGTCCATTCGATGAACACTGAAGCTTTCTTT.

This chain connects TRBV5-1 to TRBJ2-7; possible D gene TRBD1, 6 bases. The CDR3 has 14 residues. Germline assignment: CDR1 SGHRS and CDR2 YFSETQ. V lost 4 bases and J 0 bases, leaving 11 bases between the germline ends. CDR3 residues: CASSIGQSSYEQYF. CDR3 nucleotides: TGCGCCAGCAGCATCGGACAGAGCTCCTACGAGCAGTACTTC.

The chain is built from TRBV5-1 and TRBJ2-3; the D gene is possibly TRBD2 (6 bases). V was cut by 4 bases and J by 1 base, with 7 bases left in between. Germline V CDR1 and CDR2: SGHRS, YFSETQ. The CDR3 totals 13 residues. The chain's CDR3 is CASSGEGTDTQYF. DNA for the CDR3: TGCGCCAGCAGCGGGGAGGGCACAGATACGCAGTATTTT.

This clone was picked up one time. This chain connects TRBV5-6 to TRBJ1-6, with D maybe TRBD1 (6 bases). The CDR3 runs to 16 residues. Looked up from germline, CDR1 is SGHDT and CDR2 is YYEEEE. V lost 0 bases and J lost 9, with 16 bases in between. This CDR3 reads CASSLVVGAIGSPLHF. Written as DNA, the CDR3 is TGTGCCAGCAGCTTGGTCGTGGGGGCGATCGGTTCACCCCTCCACTTT.

This clone is large (0.1 to 1%). This chain connects TRBV7-9 to TRBJ1-1, with D possibly being TRBD1 (5 bases). CDR1 is SEHNR, CDR2 FQNEAQ, per germline (reference sequence). Deletions cut 1 base from V and 3 bases from J, with 6 bases between. The CDR3 has 13 amino acids. The CDR3 region has the DNA TGTGCCAGCAGCTTAGGGGGCCACACTGAAGCTTTCTTT. Its protein product is CASSLGGHTEAFF.

J is TRBJ1-1 and V is TRBV12-3 or TRBV12-4, with D uncertain. The CDR3 spans 13 residues. The germline V and J ends were trimmed by 5 bases and 4 bases, with 11 bases remaining between them. CDR3 amino acids: CASSLMEGTEAFF. The CDR3 coding sequence is TGTGCCAGCAGTCTTATGGAGGGCACTGAAGCTTTCTTT.

The rearrangement links TRBV9 to TRBJ2-1; TRBD2 agrees at 8 bases. The germline V gene encodes CDR1 SGDLS and CDR2 YYNGEE. V gave up 0 bases and J gave up 4 bases; unmatched junction bases: 6. The CDR3 covers 16 residues. The CDR3 here is CASSVAGTGGYNEQFF. CDR3 nucleotides: TGTGCCAGCAGCGTAGCGGGGACGGGAGGGTACAATGAGCAGTTCTTC.

This chain connects TRBV5-1 to TRBJ2-5; D might be TRBD1 or TRBD2, each matching 5 bases. CDR1 and CDR2 (germline): SGHRS, YFSETQ. This CDR3 comprises 17 residues. Trimming removed 0 bases at V and 0 bases at J, with 15 bases between. The CDR3 DNA is TGCGCCAGCAGCTTGGCCGGGGCAGGGCCGTACCAAGAGACCCAGTACTTC. Amino acids: CASSLAGAGPYQETQYF.